This T cell receptor beta chain was obtained from a study of cytomegalovirus exposure and HLA in healthy donors (TCRdb year 2017). Background on the whole study: The roughly 700 repertoires of the first cohort and the 120 or so validation repertoires were produced on the same platform, according to a later analysis. Besides the first cohort of roughly 660 subjects, a separate validation cohort made up of 120 or so different subjects was used. To predict cytomegalovirus infection status, the study combined high-throughput TCR immunosequencing, statistical association of individual TCRs with disease status, and machine learning. The study was designed to test whether signatures of past pathogen exposure could be identified by cataloging public T cell receptors. The research as a whole found: A few of the identified cytomegalovirus-associated TCR beta chains were confirmed in vitro to be specific for cytomegalovirus antigens. Cytomegalovirus status was reported to be diagnosed by the classifier with high specificity and sensitivity in both the original and validation cohorts. In a later analysis, TCRs clustered in the first cohort were found to also tend to co-occur in the roughly 130 validation repertoires, with over 90% of cluster scores above 0. A later analysis lacked HLA typing for the validation cohort, so it scored co-occurrence in that cohort across all 120 or so repertoires. The authors suggested that the approach could potentially be extended to other disease states and immunological phenotypes. Most TCR sequences were seen in very few donors, while some public TCRs were found in many individuals. The study gave a list of 150 to 200 TCR beta chains associated with cytomegalovirus.

CDR1 and CDR2 are read off the germline V gene as SQVTM and ANQGSEA. Including cysteine and phenylalanine, the CDR3 has 14 amino acids. Left in the record is the CDR3 DNA by itself, 42 bases read in frame from the first base. V and J are truncated by 3 bases and 3 bases respectively, leaving an intervening sequence of 13 bases. Separate from the roughly 650-subject first cohort, the validation cohort of 95 to 150 subjects was the group to which the donors belonged. Libraries were built with the immunoSEQ multiplex PCR assay. On the study's bioinformatics: A statistical classification framework was built for diagnosing cytomegalovirus status from the catalog of TCR beta chain sequences. TCRdb took over this immuneACCESS table, retaining in-frame rearrangements with V and J assigned. Such tables are incomplete; in checked studies, under half of the missing clones stem from an unresolved V gene, and the remainder is unexplained. The V and J calls and clone size come from that table; D and trimming were worked out from the DNA. This sample comprises around 99,000 clones, almost 90% of them detected only once. Around 2.1% of the sample belongs to the ten largest clones.

A remark on this clone: Its antigen has not been determined. No base quality information exists; no much larger clone differs at one position.

The chain was built from TRBV29-1 and TRBJ2-3, and the D gene may be TRBD2, 6 bases matching. The sequence was collected from a woman between 18 and 29 years old in good health and CMV-seronegative. What was sequenced was PBMCs. CDR3 region: CSVEGGKGTDTQYF. In nucleotides, the sequence is TGCAGCGTTGAGGGGGGTAAAGGGACAGATACGCAGTATTTT.